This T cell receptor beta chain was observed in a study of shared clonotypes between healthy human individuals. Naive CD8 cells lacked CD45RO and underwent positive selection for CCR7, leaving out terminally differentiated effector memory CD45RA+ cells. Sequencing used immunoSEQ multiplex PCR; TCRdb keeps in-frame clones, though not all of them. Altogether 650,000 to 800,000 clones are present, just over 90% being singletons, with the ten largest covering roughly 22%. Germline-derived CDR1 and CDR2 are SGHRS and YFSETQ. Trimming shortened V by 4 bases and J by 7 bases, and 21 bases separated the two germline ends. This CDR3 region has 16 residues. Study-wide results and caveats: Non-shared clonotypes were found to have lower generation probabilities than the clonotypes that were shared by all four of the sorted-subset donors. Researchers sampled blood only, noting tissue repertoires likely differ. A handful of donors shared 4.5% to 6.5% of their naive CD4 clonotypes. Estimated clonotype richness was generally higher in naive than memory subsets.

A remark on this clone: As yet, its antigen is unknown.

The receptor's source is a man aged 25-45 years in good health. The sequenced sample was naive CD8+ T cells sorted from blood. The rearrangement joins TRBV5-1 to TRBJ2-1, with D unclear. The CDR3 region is CASSEPPRSVGNEQFF. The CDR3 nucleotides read TGCGCCAGCAGCGAGCCTCCTAGGAGCGTCGGTAATGAGCAGTTCTTC.